The 20 T cell receptor beta chains reported below all come from one sample, sequenced in a study of cytomegalovirus exposure and HLA in healthy donors. Vbeta (60) and Jbeta (13) primers were used in the PCR. Clones were sequenced by immunoSEQ multiplex PCR, and TCRdb holds only the in-frame ones, with some missing. The table has approximately 89,000 clones, 81% seen once. The sequenced sample was PBMCs. The receptors stem from a human donor in good health.

The chain is built from TRBV18 and TRBJ2-7; D is undetermined. Germline lookup yields CDR1 KGHSH and CDR2 LQKENI. Trimming cost V 3 bases and J 4 bases, with 13 bases left between them. This CDR3 is built from 14 residues. CDR3: CASSPQDIPYEQYF. The DNA of the CDR3 is TGTGCCAGCTCACCGCAGGATATCCCTTACGAGCAGTACTTC. Variable domain in full (rest from reference TRBV18 and TRBJ2-7): NAGVMQNPRHLVRRRGQEARLRCSPMKGHSHVYWYRQLPEEGLKFMVYLQKENIIDESGMPKERFSAEFPKEGPSILRIQQVVRGDSAAYFCASSPQDIPYEQYFGPGTRLTVT.

This sequence joins TRBV29-1 and TRBJ2-2, with D perhaps TRBD1 (6 bases). Trimming cost V 3 bases and J 8 bases, with 10 bases left between them. The germline V gene encodes CDR1 SQVTM and CDR2 ANQGSEA. The CDR3 consists of 12 residues. Here the CDR3 DNA reads TGCAGCGTTGACTCCAGGGGTGGGGAGCTGTTTTTT. Its translation: CSVDSRGGELFF.

The CDR3 nucleotides read TGTGCCAGCAAGACAGGGTACGAGCAGTACTTC. This sequence encodes CASKTGYEQYF. This chain joins TRBV6-5 and TRBJ2-7, with TRBD1 identical over 7 bases. V trimming: 7 bases; J trimming: 4 bases; junction bases outside the gene matches: 1. Germline assignment: CDR1 MNHEY and CDR2 SVGAGI. CDR3 length: 11 amino acids.

The chain combines TRBV7-9 with TRBJ2-5; 7 bases fit TRBD2. The J call is in doubt because the DNA end fits TRBJ2-7 better. CDR1 is SEHNR and CDR2 is FQNEAQ in the germline V gene (reference sequence). There are 14 residues in the CDR3. This chain's CDR3 is CASSFSSGSYEQYF. CDR3 coding DNA: TGTGCCAGCAGCTTTTCTAGCGGTAGCTACGAGCAGTACTTC.

The rearrangement links TRBV29-1 to TRBJ2-3, with D perhaps TRBD1 (6 bases). The CDR3 is 12 amino acids. Trimming took 6 bases from V and 8 from J, leaving 15 bases between them. The germline V gene has CDR1 SQVTM and CDR2 ANQGSEA. The CDR3 DNA follows: TGCAGCGTGCAGGGGTCTCATAGTACGCAGTATTTT. This encodes CSVQGSHSTQYF.

The genes are TRBV19 and TRBJ1-2; D uncertain. The CDR3 covers 14 residues. V was pared by 3 bases and J by 3 bases, with 11 bases between. From germline, CDR1 is LNHDA and CDR2 SQIVND (reference sequence). The CDR3 spells CASSMEVGYYGYTF. The CDR3 DNA reads TGTGCCAGTAGTATGGAGGTGGGGTACTATGGCTACACCTTC.

The CDR3 DNA reads TGTGCCTGGAGGGGCCGCCAGGGCCGAAATTCACCCCTCCACTTT. It specifies CAWRGRQGRNSPLHF. The chain is built from TRBV30 and TRBJ1-6, with D maybe TRBD1 (5 bases). The CDR3 is 15 amino acids. V lost 3 bases, J lost 7 bases, and 16 bases lay in between. From germline, CDR1 is GTSNPN and CDR2 SVGIG (reference sequence). Drawing the rest from reference TRBV30 and TRBJ1-6, the complete variable domain is SQTIHQWPATLVQPVGSPLSLECTVEGTSNPNLYWYRQAAGRGLQLLFYSVGIGQISSEVPQNLSASRPQDRQFILSSKKLLLSDSGFYLCAWRGRQGRNSPLHFGNGTRLTVT.

The rearrangement uses TRBV10-3 and TRBJ2-5; 7 nucleotides line up with TRBD2. The CDR3 contains 13 residues. Germline trimming cut 4 bases from V and 5 bases from J; bases unmatched to any gene: 4. Germline V CDR1 and CDR2: ENHRY, SYGVKD. The CDR3 reads CAISVAGEETQYF. CDR3 sequence (DNA): TGTGCCATCAGTGTGGCGGGGGAGGAGACCCAGTACTTC.

The J gene is TRBJ1-6, the V gene TRBV7-6, with 7 bases fitting TRBD1. Germline loops: CDR1 SGHVS, CDR2 FNYEAQ. There are 16 residues in the CDR3. With V trimmed by 1 base and J by 11 bases, 11 bases remained unmatched. This CDR3 is CASSLGTGETRAPLHF. CDR3 coding DNA: TGTGCCAGCAGCTTAGGAACAGGGGAGACAAGGGCACCCCTCCACTTT.

The gene calls are TRBV7-2 and TRBJ1-2, with D perhaps TRBD1 (6 bases). Germline CDR1 reads SGHTA; CDR2 reads FQGNSA. Trimming pared 3 bases from V and 5 bases from J, leaving 10 bases between. The CDR3 sequence is 13 residues long. CDR3 nucleotide sequence: TGTGCCAGCAGCTTTGACAGGCAATATGGCTACACCTTC. Its protein is CASSFDRQYGYTF.

The chain couples TRBV29-1 to TRBJ1-1; 7 bases are shared with TRBD1. V lost 7 bases and J lost 0; bases outside the gene matches: 8. This CDR3 is 14 amino acids long. Germline V gene lookup returns CDR1 SQVTM and CDR2 ANQGSEA. DNA for the CDR3: TGCAGCGGGCAGAGGACAGGCATGAACACTGAAGCTTTCTTT. Protein product: CSGQRTGMNTEAFF.

The rearrangement uses TRBV5-6 and TRBJ1-2, with 9 positions matching TRBD1. The germline V gene has CDR1 SGHDT and CDR2 YYEEEE. This CDR3 has 13 residues. The V gene end was trimmed by 4 bases and the J gene end by 7 bases; junction bases not matched to a gene: 5. In DNA, the CDR3 is TGTGCCAGCAGCATACAGGGGGCCGCTGGCTACACCTTC. This translates into CASSIQGAAGYTF.

The chain recombines TRBV7-6 with TRBJ2-5; no firm D call. Looked up from germline, CDR1 is SGHVS and CDR2 is FNYEAQ. The CDR3 is made up of 14 amino acids. The germline V and J ends were trimmed by 1 base and 1 base, with 7 bases remaining between them. The CDR3, as DNA: TGTGCCAGCAGCTTAGATACAGTCCAAGAGACCCAGTACTTC. This translates into CASSLDTVQETQYF. Variable domain in full (rest from reference TRBV7-6 and TRBJ2-5): GAGVSQSPRYKVTKRGQDVALRCDPISGHVSLYWYRQALGQGPEFLTYFNYEAQQDKSGLPNDRFSAERPEGSISTLTIQRTEQRDSAMYRCASSLDTVQETQYFGPGTRLLVL.

The chain couples TRBV12-5 to TRBJ1-1; D unresolved. The germline V and J ends were trimmed by 0 bases and 3 bases, with 8 bases remaining between them. CDR3 length: 14 residues. Germline V lookup: CDR1 LGHNT, CDR2 FRNRAP. CDR3 residues: CASGLVQRDTEAFF. CDR3 bases: TGTGCTAGTGGTTTGGTACAGCGGGACACTGAAGCTTTCTTT.

V gene TRBV4-2 combines with J gene TRBJ2-5; D uncertain. The DNA end favors TRBJ2-7, so the J call may be wrong. CDR3 length equals 15 residues. Looked up from germline, CDR1 is LGHNA and CDR2 is YNFKEQ. Written as DNA, the CDR3 is TGTGCCAGCAGCCGATGGGCAACGGACTCCTACGAGCAGTACTTC. This translates into CASSRWATDSYEQYF.

The rearrangement uses TRBV4-2 and TRBJ1-1; TRBD1 is a possible D gene (6 bases). Trimming shortened V by 0 bases and J by 4 bases, and 15 bases separated the two germline ends. From germline, CDR1 is LGHNA and CDR2 YNFKEQ. The CDR3 length is 16 residues. Here the CDR3 DNA reads TGTGCCAGCAGCCAAGATAAAACACAGGGACCCACTGAAGCTTTCTTT. Protein: CASSQDKTQGPTEAFF.

This clone was found a few times. The same CDR3 also results from other DNA sequences found in this sample. The V call is TRBV4-2, the J call TRBJ2-7; 7 bases are a match to TRBD1. The CDR3 spans 14 residues. J lost 1 base, V lost 1 base, and 1 base had no gene match. Looked up from germline, CDR1 is LGHNA and CDR2 is YNFKEQ. The CDR3 protein is CASSQGGQSYEQYF. CDR3 bases: TGTGCCAGCAGCCAAGGGGGACAGTCCTACGAGCAGTACTTC.

This CDR3 is CASQELLAGVSGGEQFF. The CDR3 DNA follows: TGTGCCAGTCAAGAACTTCTAGCGGGAGTCTCCGGGGGTGAGCAGTTCTTC. The chain uses TRBV28 and TRBJ2-1; 10 bases are a match to TRBD2. V gave up 9 bases and J gave up 9 bases; unmatched junction bases: 20. Germline V gives CDR1 MDHEN, CDR2 SYDVKM. The CDR3 runs to 17 residues.

The chain recombines TRBV5-6 with TRBJ1-6; the D gene is possibly TRBD1 (6 bases). CDR1 is SGHDT and CDR2 is YYEEEE in the germline V gene. The CDR3 has 14 amino acids. Trimming took 2 bases from V and 8 from J, leaving 11 bases between them. For the CDR3, the DNA is TGTGCCAGCAGCTTCTACAGGGTTGATTCACCCCTCCACTTT. The encoded protein is CASSFYRVDSPLHF.

This chain links TRBV5-1 with TRBJ2-7; unclear D gene. The V gene lost 0 bases and the J gene lost 2 bases, with 12 bases spanning the gap. From germline, CDR1 is SGHRS and CDR2 YFSETQ. CDR3 length equals 15 residues. CDR3 DNA sequence: TGCGCCAGCAGCTTGGACCTAGGATACACCTACGAGCAGTACTTC. It yields the protein CASSLDLGYTYEQYF.